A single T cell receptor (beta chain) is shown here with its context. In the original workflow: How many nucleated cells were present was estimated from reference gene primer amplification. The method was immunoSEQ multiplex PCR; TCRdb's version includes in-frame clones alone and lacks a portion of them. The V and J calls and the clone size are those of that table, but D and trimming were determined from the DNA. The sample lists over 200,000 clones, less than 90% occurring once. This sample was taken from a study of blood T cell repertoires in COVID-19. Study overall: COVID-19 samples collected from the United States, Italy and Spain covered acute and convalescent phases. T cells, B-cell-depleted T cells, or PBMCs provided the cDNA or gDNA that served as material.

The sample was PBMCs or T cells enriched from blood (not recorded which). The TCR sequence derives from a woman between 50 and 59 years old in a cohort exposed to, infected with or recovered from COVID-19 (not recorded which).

Written as DNA, the CDR3 is TGTGCCTGGAGACCTAGCGGGAGCACAGATACGCAGTATTTT. It translates to CAWRPSGSTDTQYF. The chain links TRBV30 to TRBJ2-3; 8 bases fit TRBD2. The CDR3 contains 14 residues. In germline, CDR1 is GTSNPN, CDR2 SVGIG (reference sequence). J lost 0 bases, V lost 3 bases, and 2 bases had no gene match.